Listed below are T cell receptor beta chains from one sample, sequenced in a study of blood T cell repertoires in COVID-19. TCRdb's table, derived via immunoSEQ multiplex PCR, lists solely in-frame clones and lacks some. Of 200,000 to 300,000 clones listed, roughly 88% are singletons. Sample: peripheral blood. The origin of the receptors is a human donor in a cohort sampled during active COVID-19. Each CDR3 is given with its conserved first and last residue. D genes are given only for firm matches. A clone size is listed for some rows: how often the clone was seen (once, few, many), or a class if it is expanded.

size,J,D,V,CDR3,DNA
NA,TRBJ2-7,NA,TRBV28,CASSSPGVGDEQYF,TGTGCCAGCAGTTCCCCAGGGGTCGGCGACGAGCAGTACTTC
NA,TRBJ1-2,NA,TRBV7-9,CASSPPRGYTF,TGTGCCAGCAGTCCTCCTCGGGGCTACACCTTC
NA,TRBJ1-6,TRBD1,TRBV5-1,CASSLAQGAGGSPLHF,TGCGCCAGCAGCTTGGCACAGGGGGCTGGAGGTTCACCCCTCCACTTT
NA,TRBJ2-7,TRBD2,TRBV28,CASSLQSGSLAGDIYEQYF,TGTGCCAGCAGTTTACAATCAGGGTCACTAGCGGGAGATATCTACGAGCAGTACTTC
NA,TRBJ1-2,TRBD1,TRBV6-2/TRBV6-3,CASSYSRQGAYGYTF,TGTGCCAGCAGTTACTCCCGGCAGGGGGCCTATGGCTACACCTTC
NA,TRBJ1-2,NA,TRBV4-3,CASSQPGGASYGYTF,TGCGCCAGCAGCCAGCCGGGGGGGGCCTCCTATGGCTACACCTTC
once,TRBJ2-7,NA,TRBV5-4,CASSLTGRSYEQYF,TGTGCCAGCAGCTTGACAGGTCGCTCCTACGAGCAGTACTTC
once,TRBJ1-3,TRBD1,TRBV5-4,CASSPIDRGSGNTIYF,TGTGCCAGCAGCCCAATCGACAGGGGCTCTGGAAACACCATATATTTT
NA,TRBJ1-5,NA,TRBV27,CASSFVQYQPQHF,TGTGCCAGCAGTTTTGTACAGTATCAGCCCCAGCATTTT
NA,TRBJ2-1,TRBD2,TRBV4-2,CASSQDRLAEYNEQFF,TGTGCCAGCAGCCAAGATCGACTAGCGGAGTACAATGAGCAGTTCTTC
NA,TRBJ2-1,TRBD1,TRBV5-6,CASRKQGTAYNEQFF,TGTGCCAGCAGAAAACAGGGGACAGCCTACAATGAGCAGTTCTTC
NA,TRBJ2-7,NA,TRBV6-5,CASSYSITGDYEQYF,TGTGCCAGCAGTTACTCGATCACAGGAGACTACGAGCAGTACTTC
NA,TRBJ2-7,TRBD1,TRBV6-2/TRBV6-3,CASSYRDRGTYEQYF,TGTGCCAGCAGTTACCGGGACAGGGGAACCTACGAGCAGTACTTC
NA,TRBJ2-7,TRBD1,TRBV4-3,CASSQGTGRTYEQYF,TGCGCCAGCAGCCAAGGGACAGGGCGCACCTACGAGCAGTACTTC
NA,TRBJ1-5,NA,TRBV30,CAWSGGRGGFNQPQHF,TGTGCCTGGAGTGGAGGTCGGGGGGGGTTCAATCAGCCCCAGCATTTT
NA,TRBJ1-1,NA,TRBV30,CAYGERLSTEAFF,TGTGCCTATGGGGAGAGGCTTAGCACTGAAGCTTTCTTT
NA,TRBJ2-3,NA,TRBV25-1,CASSNRDTQYF,TGTGCCAGCAGTAACAGGGATACGCAGTATTTT
NA,TRBJ2-1,NA,TRBV19,CASSLLLQGTGNEQFF,TGTGCCAGTAGTCTCCTGTTGCAGGGGACCGGGAATGAGCAGTTCTTC
NA,TRBJ1-1,NA,TRBV28,CASTLGSEAFF,TGTGCCAGCACGCTGGGGAGCGAAGCTTTCTTT
NA,TRBJ1-4,TRBD1,TRBV6-2/TRBV6-3,CASSYDRVQGNEKLFF,TGTGCCAGCAGTTACGACAGGGTCCAGGGTAATGAAAAACTGTTTTTT
NA,TRBJ1-4,TRBD1,TRBV11-2,CASSFGTGEGTNEKLFF,TGTGCCAGCAGCTTTGGGACAGGGGAGGGGACTAATGAAAAACTGTTTTTT
NA,TRBJ2-7,NA,TRBV30,CAWSVNLIGTEQYF,TGTGCCTGGAGTGTCAATCTAATTGGTACCGAGCAGTACTTC
NA,TRBJ1-5,NA,TRBV3-1/TRBV3-2,CASSQDGGRVRNQPQHF,TGTGCCAGCAGCCAAGATGGGGGCAGAGTCCGCAATCAGCCCCAGCATTTT
NA,TRBJ1-1,TRBD1,TRBV7-2,CASSRTGIGGTEAFF,TGTGCCAGCAGTCGGACAGGGATAGGAGGGACTGAAGCTTTCTTT
NA,TRBJ2-7,NA,TRBV4-3,CASSQDWRRSNEQYF,TGCGCCAGCAGCCAAGATTGGAGGCGGAGCAACGAGCAGTACTTC
few,TRBJ1-1,TRBD1,TRBV7-9,CASSSPDRLNTEAFF,TGTGCCAGCAGCTCCCCGGACAGGTTGAACACTGAAGCTTTCTTT
NA,TRBJ1-4,NA,TRBV6-6,CASSNRQAGDEKLFF,TGTGCCAGCAGTAACAGACAGGCGGGGGATGAAAAACTGTTTTTT
NA,TRBJ1-2,NA,TRBV7-9,CASSLEGNYGYTF,TGTGCCAGCAGCTTAGAGGGGAACTATGGCTACACCTTC
NA,TRBJ2-5,NA,TRBV4-1,CASSQVQQETQYF,TGCGCCAGCAGCCAGGTACAGCAAGAGACCCAGTACTTC
once,TRBJ1-1,NA,TRBV27,CASSFDPKGGTEAFF,TGTGCCAGCAGTTTCGATCCAAAGGGGGGGACTGAAGCTTTCTTT